These 21 T cell receptor beta chains were sequenced from one sample in a study. TCRdb called the 5' RACE reads again in MiXCR, with one record for every CDR3 protein. The repertoire holds about 23,000 distinct CDR3 sequences, with roughly 29% as singletons. What was sequenced was tumor-infiltrating naive CD4+ T cells sorted from the breast tumor. Subset: naive CD4+ T cells, CD4+CD45RA+CD25-. Receptors were obtained from a female donor with breast cancer.

By sample share, this clonotype is medium-sized. The chain combines TRBV12-3 or TRBV12-4 with TRBJ2-2; D ambiguous. This CDR3 has 13 residues. CDR3 DNA: TGTGCAACGGGTGATTCGAACACCGGGGAGCTGTTTTTT. As protein: CATGDSNTGELFF.

Worth noting for this clonotype: Possible read error: a much larger clone is one base away. This chain joins TRBV6-5 and TRBJ1-5; D possibly corresponds to TRBD1 (5 bases). V was pared by 6 bases and J by 3 bases, with 12 bases between. Germline loops: CDR1 MNHEY, CDR2 SVGAGI. The CDR3 has 14 residues. CDR3 sequence reads: CASSKDGHNQPQHF. The CDR3 DNA reads TGTGCCAGCAGCAAGGACGGACACAATCAGCCCCAGCATTTT.

This clonotype rates as medium-sized. The chain has TRBV29-1 and TRBJ2-7; 7 nucleotides agree with TRBD1. CDR1 is SQVTM and CDR2 is ANQGSEA in the germline V gene. The CDR3 totals 13 residues. After removal of 1 base from V and 3 bases from J, the junction contained 3 bases not matched to a gene. The CDR3 sequence: CSVEGQGLYEQYF. Here the CDR3 DNA reads TGCAGCGTTGAAGGACAGGGCCTCTACGAGCAGTACTTC.

The chain employs TRBV7-2 and TRBJ1-2; D is ambiguous. This CDR3 region has 16 residues. In germline, CDR1 is SGHTA, CDR2 FQGNSA. Trimming left V 1 base short and J 5 bases short, with 17 bases between. The CDR3 is CASSLGKGSVGYGYTF. In DNA form, the CDR3 reads TGTGCCAGCAGCTTAGGAAAAGGGTCGGTGGGATATGGCTACACCTTC.

This clonotype was counted between two and nine times. The chain uses TRBV2 and TRBJ1-5; possible D gene TRBD1, 6 bases. Germline-derived CDR1 and CDR2 are SNHLY and FYNNEI. V lost 1 base to trimming and J lost 3 bases, with 7 bases between them. This CDR3 has 14 amino acids. The CDR3 loop reads CASSEGDINQPQHF. The CDR3 DNA sequence: TGTGCCAGCAGTGAAGGGGACATCAATCAGCCCCAGCATTTT.

The chain has TRBV9 and TRBJ1-1; D not resolved. Germline CDR1 SGDLS, CDR2 YYNGEE. The CDR3 contains 10 residues. V lost 7 bases and J lost 3, with 4 bases in between. The CDR3 DNA is TGTGCCAGCGGGGACACTGAAGCTTTCTTT. It yields the protein CASGDTEAFF.

The chain links TRBV29-1 to TRBJ1-5, with D perhaps TRBD1 (6 bases). V was trimmed by 5 bases and J by 7 bases, leaving 12 bases between them. This CDR3 is built from 12 residues. Germline loops: CDR1 SQVTM, CDR2 ANQGSEA. The CDR3 DNA sequence: TGCAGCGTTAACAGGGCAGGCCAGCCCCAGCATTTT. Its translation is CSVNRAGQPQHF.

In its sample, this clonotype was seen many times. The J gene is TRBJ2-3, the V gene TRBV29-1, with 10 bases that match TRBD2. This CDR3 has 16 amino acids. With V trimmed by 2 bases and J by 5 bases, 10 bases remained unmatched. Germline loops: CDR1 SQVTM, CDR2 ANQGSEA. The CDR3 coding sequence is TGCAGCGTTGAACTAGCGGGAGTCAATGAAGGAGATACGCAGTATTTT. This gives the protein CSVELAGVNEGDTQYF.

This clonotype was seen repeatedly, ten times or more. V usage is TRBV7-9 and J usage is TRBJ1-4, with a weak D call TRBD1 (6 bases). Germline V gives CDR1 SEHNR, CDR2 FQNEAQ (reference sequence). V lost 5 bases, J lost 0 bases, and 10 bases lay in between. The CDR3 covers 15 residues. This chain's CDR3 is CASSAYRATNEKLFF. The CDR3 DNA sequence: TGTGCCAGCAGCGCCTACAGGGCAACTAATGAAAAACTGTTTTTT.

This clonotype is judged medium-sized. The V gene is TRBV20-1, the J gene TRBJ1-2; 8 bases match TRBD1. In germline, CDR1 is DFQATT, CDR2 SNEGSKA (reference sequence). Trimming took 4 bases from V and 3 from J; bases not matched to a gene: 1. The CDR3 sequence is 12 residues long. Here the CDR3 reads CSANRGDYGYTF. In DNA, the CDR3 is TGCAGTGCTAACAGGGGGGACTATGGCTACACCTTC.

This clonotype was observed many times. The rearrangement joins TRBV2 to TRBJ1-5; no definite D call. Germline assignment: CDR1 SNHLY and CDR2 FYNNEI. Trimming shortened V by 6 bases and J by 2 bases, and 8 bases separated the two germline ends. The CDR3 length is 13 residues. CDR3 sequence (DNA): TGTGCCAGCAGACTCGTAGGCAATCAGCCCCAGCATTTT. This codes for CASRLVGNQPQHF.

This clonotype qualifies as medium-sized. The chain links TRBV12-5 to TRBJ2-1; D unclear. Germline CDR1 reads LGHNT; CDR2 reads FRNRAP. The V and J ends lost 1 base and 6 bases respectively, with 4 bases between them. This CDR3 is built from 12 residues. CDR3 sequence reads: CASGLGVNEQFF. CDR3 sequence (DNA): TGTGCTAGTGGTTTGGGGGTCAATGAGCAGTTCTTC.

This clonotype is medium-sized in the sample. The chain links TRBV5-1 to TRBJ2-5, with a weak D call TRBD2 (5 bases). The germline CDR1 and CDR2 sequences are SGHRS and YFSETQ. This CDR3 comprises 15 residues. The V end lost 4 bases, the J end lost 2 bases, and 15 bases lay between the germline ends. The DNA of the CDR3 is TGCGCCAGCAGCCGAGTTGGACGGACTCAAGAGACCCAGTACTTC. It codes for CASSRVGRTQETQYF.

This clonotype was counted at least ten times. The rearrangement links TRBV14 to TRBJ1-1; D not certain. This CDR3 is built from 13 residues. Germline V gives CDR1 SGHDN, CDR2 FVKESK. V lost 4 bases and J lost 0, with 6 bases in between. DNA of the CDR3: TGTGCCAGCAGCCTAGGGATGAACACTGAAGCTTTCTTT. Translating gives CASSLGMNTEAFF.

The rearrangement links TRBV10-3 to TRBJ2-3; possible D gene TRBD2, 6 bases. The CDR3 contains 14 residues. Germline values: CDR1 ENHRY, CDR2 SYGVKD. Between the trimmed V and J ends, which lost 6 bases and 0 bases, there was a span of 10 bases. CDR3 DNA sequence: TGTGCCATCAGAGGGCGGGGAAGCACAGATACGCAGTATTTT. Translation gives CAIRGRGSTDTQYF.

The chain employs TRBV29-1 and TRBJ2-7; 7 nucleotides line up with TRBD1. V lost 6 bases to trimming and J lost 5 bases; unmatched junction nucleotides: 10. Germline assignment: CDR1 SQVTM and CDR2 ANQGSEA. The CDR3 extends over 13 amino acids. The CDR3 sequence is CSVDPTGVDEQYF. DNA of the CDR3: TGCAGCGTCGACCCCACAGGGGTTGACGAGCAGTACTTC.

By its share, this clonotype is medium-sized (0.01 to 0.1%). This chain uses TRBV12-3 or TRBV12-4 with TRBJ1-3, with D unresolved. V was pared by 5 bases and J by 4 bases, with 6 bases between. The length of the CDR3 is 12 residues. The CDR3 region has the DNA TGTGCCAGCAGTCTAGGGGGAAACACCATATATTTT. Amino acid sequence: CASSLGGNTIYF.

The sample holds a few counts of this clonotype. The rearrangement links TRBV6-1 to TRBJ1-1; D is unclear. Looked up from germline, CDR1 is MNHNS and CDR2 is SASEGT. The V end lost 6 bases, the J end lost 7 bases, and 18 bases lay between the germline ends. The CDR3 consists of 14 residues. The CDR3 is CASSEGPEGFEAFF. The CDR3 DNA is TGTGCCAGCAGCGAGGGCCCCGAAGGGTTTGAAGCTTTCTTT.

Written as DNA, the CDR3 is TGCGCCAGCAGCATATCAGGGGGCCGCACCGGGGAGCTGTTTTTT. Translated: CASSISGGRTGELFF. The V and J genes are TRBV5-1 and TRBJ2-2; 8 bases fit TRBD1. The V gene end was trimmed by 4 bases and the J gene end by 4 bases; junction bases not matched to a gene: 6. This CDR3 has 15 residues. In germline, CDR1 is SGHRS, CDR2 YFSETQ.

The V and J genes are TRBV6-6 and TRBJ2-1, with TRBD2 matching 10 bases. CDR3 size: 16 residues. The germline CDR1 and CDR2 sequences are MNHNY and SVGAGI (reference sequence). J gave up 3 bases and V 6 bases, and 8 bases lay outside the gene matches. The CDR3 spells CASSARTSGIYNEQFF. CDR3 nucleotide sequence: TGTGCCAGCAGCGCCCGGACTAGCGGTATCTACAATGAGCAGTTCTTC.

The chain uses TRBV6-5 and TRBJ2-1; 7 positions agree with TRBD2. V gave up 5 bases and J gave up 5 bases; unmatched junction bases: 12. In germline, CDR1 is MNHEY, CDR2 SVGAGI. The CDR3 is 16 amino acids. The CDR3 region is CASSDPTCGRDNEQFF. The CDR3 nucleotides are TGTGCCAGCAGTGATCCGACTTGCGGGAGAGACAATGAGCAGTTCTTC.